Listed below are T cell receptor beta chains from one sample, sequenced in a study of beta chain features in type 1 diabetes. The repertoire was sequenced with immunoSEQ multiplex PCR; TCRdb's copy has only in-frame clones and lacks some. The sample lists about 300,000 clones, roughly 14% seen once, with 0.013% to 0.015% in the top ten. Sequences were obtained from naive CD4+ T cells from blood. These TCRs come from a woman in her late teens or twenties with type 1 diabetes. The CDR3 runs from the conserved cysteine through the conserved F or W. D genes are given only for firm matches. Only some rows state a clone size, as once, few, many or a class for expanded clones.

clone size,V gene,J gene,D gene,CDR3 protein,CDR3 DNA
few,TRBV28,TRBJ1-2,-,CASSDPGNYGYTF,TGTGCCAGCAGTGACCCAGGGAACTATGGCTACACCTTC
-,TRBV30,TRBJ1-5,-,CAWSGGGNQPQHF,TGTGCCTGGAGTGGTGGGGGGAATCAGCCCCAGCATTTT
-,TRBV20-1,TRBJ1-1,-,CSARGESEAFF,TGCAGTGCTAGAGGCGAGAGTGAAGCTTTCTTT
-,TRBV9,TRBJ2-4,-,CASSRGGKNIQYF,TGTGCCAGCAGCAGAGGGGGCAAAAACATTCAGTACTTC
few,TRBV25-1,TRBJ2-3,-,CASGLSGTDTQYF,TGTGCCAGCGGACTATCCGGTACAGATACGCAGTATTTT
-,TRBV30,TRBJ2-3,-,CAWTQEEADTQYF,TGTGCCTGGACGCAGGAGGAGGCAGATACGCAGTATTTT
-,TRBV7-3,TRBJ2-7,TRBD2,CASSPGRTSGRYEQYF,TGTGCCAGCAGCCCAGGGCGGACTAGCGGGAGATACGAGCAGTACTTC
few,TRBV19,TRBJ1-5,-,CASSIRQGGVQPQHF,TGTGCCAGTAGTATCCGCCAGGGAGGTGTTCAGCCCCAGCATTTT
few,TRBV30,TRBJ1-1,-,CAWKKEMNTEAFF,TGTGCCTGGAAGAAAGAGATGAACACTGAAGCTTTCTTT
-,TRBV7-2,TRBJ2-1,-,CASSLVSDNEQFF,TGTGCCAGCAGCTTAGTGTCTGACAATGAGCAGTTCTTC
-,TRBV2,TRBJ1-1,TRBD1,CASSERGRVNTEAFF,TGTGCCAGCAGTGAGAGGGGGCGCGTGAACACTGAAGCTTTCTTT
few,TRBV4-1,TRBJ1-1,-,CASSQAFSEPGESF,TGCGCCAGCAGCCAAGCGTTCTCGGAACCGGGGGAGTCCTTT
-,TRBV6-6,TRBJ2-6,-,CASSSRSAGANVLTF,TGTGCCAGCAGTTCCCGGTCCGCCGGGGCCAACGTCCTGACTTTC
few,TRBV7-9,TRBJ2-3,TRBD2,CASSVASGSTDTQYF,TGTGCCAGCAGCGTAGCTAGCGGAAGCACAGATACGCAGTATTTT
-,TRBV5-4,TRBJ2-4,-,CASSQGGVENIQYF,TGCGCCAGCAGCCAAGGCGGCGTGGAAAACATTCAGTACTTC
few,TRBV5-4,TRBJ2-6,-,CASSPRPGRNSSPGANVLTF,TGTGCCAGCAGCCCCCGGCCCGGGAGAAATTCGTCCCCTGGGGCCAACGTCCTGACTTTC
few,TRBV30,TRBJ2-3,-,CAKDGVVGDTQYF,TGTGCCAAGGACGGGGTAGTGGGAGATACGCAGTATTTT
few,TRBV11-2,TRBJ2-3,-,CASSLGQDSQPDTQYF,TGTGCCAGCAGCTTAGGCCAAGACAGTCAGCCGGATACGCAGTATTTT
-,TRBV5-1,TRBJ2-7,TRBD1,CASSSQQGSSYEQYF,TGCGCCAGCAGCTCCCAACAGGGGTCCTCCTACGAGCAGTACTTC
-,TRBV9,TRBJ2-3,TRBD1,CASRSRDRETDTQYF,TGTGCCAGCAGATCCCGGGACAGGGAAACAGATACGCAGTATTTT
-,TRBV5-5,TRBJ2-5,TRBD2,CASGGGRGETQYF,TGTGCCAGCGGGGGAGGGCGGGGGGAGACCCAGTACTTC
-,TRBV28,TRBJ2-7,TRBD2,CASSFFSGRASLEQYF,TGTGCCAGCAGTTTTTTTAGCGGGAGGGCAAGCCTCGAGCAGTACTTC
-,TRBV30,TRBJ2-1,TRBD2,CAWSARLAGAGDEQFF,TGTGCCTGGAGTGCACGACTAGCGGGAGCCGGGGATGAGCAGTTCTTC
-,TRBV19,TRBJ1-2,-,CAIPGVSGYGYTF,TGTGCCATCCCAGGGGTTTCTGGGTATGGCTACACCTTC